One and the same sample provided the 30 T cell receptor beta chains below, sequenced in a study of T-cell memory formation after mild COVID-19 (dated by TCRdb to about 2021). Libraries came from 5' RACE. The data were produced on an Illumina NovaSeq 6000. The raw public reads went through TCRdb reprocessing: fastp at Q25, MiXCR clone calling, in-frame beta chains kept. Rows merge per CDR3 protein into single entries with the most common DNA and genes. The sample table lists 300,000 to 400,000 distinct CDR3 sequences, around a sixth of them with a count of one. Approximately 20% of the sample belongs to the ten largest clones. Material: PBMCs or a T cell subset sorted from them (not recorded which). These receptors were obtained from a man younger than 35 who had mild COVID-19 (a few samples of this study predate the infection). The sample titles of this study are shuffled in the database, so cell type and time point are left out; the donor was told from shared clones.

The chain couples TRBV7-9 to TRBJ2-1; D unresolved. CDR3 length: 13 residues. Looked up from germline, CDR1 is SEHNR and CDR2 is FQNEAQ (reference sequence). Trimming removed 4 bases from V and 8 bases from J, with 12 bases in between. DNA for the CDR3: TGTGCCAGCAGCTACGGCGTGGGCGATGAGCAGTTCTTC. This sequence encodes CASSYGVGDEQFF.

This chain uses TRBV20-1 with TRBJ2-2, with D tentatively TRBD1 (6 bases). The germline V gene has CDR1 DFQATT and CDR2 SNEGSKA (reference sequence). Trimming stripped 0 bases from V and 5 bases from J, with 16 bases between. The CDR3 sequence is 16 residues long. The chain's CDR3 is CSAREKTGFGTGELFF. CDR3 nucleotides: TGCAGTGCTAGAGAGAAAACAGGGTTTGGGACCGGGGAGCTGTTTTTT.

This clonotype has ten or more counts. The CDR3 coding sequence is TGTGCCAGCAGCCAAAAACTGGGGGGGTTCTACGAGCAGTACTTC. This codes for CASSQKLGGFYEQYF. The chain uses TRBV12-3 or TRBV12-4 and TRBJ2-7; 7 bases align to TRBD2. V lost 6 bases and J lost 3; bases outside the gene matches: 11. The CDR3 has 15 amino acids.

This clonotype was counted only a few times. This chain connects TRBV20-1 to TRBJ1-4; D uncertain. CDR1 DFQATT and CDR2 SNEGSKA come from the germline V gene (reference sequence). This CDR3 region has 12 residues. Trimming left V 6 bases short and J 5 bases short, with 10 bases between. The CDR3: CSATVANEKLFF. CDR3 sequence (DNA): TGCAGTGCCACAGTCGCGAATGAAAAACTGTTTTTT.

This clonotype was seen a few times. This chain uses TRBV6-5 with TRBJ2-3; 9 nucleotides agree with TRBD1. The ends lost 4 bases at V and 3 bases at J; junction bases unmatched: 5. Per the germline V gene, CDR1 is MNHEY and CDR2 is SVGAGI. This CDR3 contains 15 residues. The CDR3 region has the DNA TGTGCCAGCAGTTTCCGGGACAGGGATACAGATACGCAGTATTTT. The encoded protein is CASSFRDRDTDTQYF.

This clonotype has just a few counts. This chain connects TRBV25-1 to TRBJ1-2; D possibly corresponds to TRBD1 (6 bases). V shed 6 bases and J shed 1 base, with 21 bases lying between them. The CDR3 totals 17 residues. CDR1 and CDR2 from the germline V gene are MGHDK and SYGVNS. This chain's CDR3 is CASSEGGGTNFNYGYTF. The CDR3 DNA sequence: TGTGCCAGCAGCGAGGGAGGGGGGACAAACTTTAACTATGGCTACACCTTC.

This clonotype occurred a few times. The chain carries TRBV6-5 and TRBJ2-6, with D unresolved. V shed 1 base and J shed 3 bases, with 4 bases lying between them. The CDR3 length is 14 residues. Looked up from germline, CDR1 is MNHEY and CDR2 is SVGAGI. Written as DNA, the CDR3 is TGTGCCAGCAGTTACTTTGTTGGGGCCAACGTCCTGACTTTC. Its translation: CASSYFVGANVLTF.

The CDR3 nucleotides are TGCGCCAGCAGCCAAGTGGCGGGGGAGATTAATGAGCAGTTCTTC. Translating gives CASSQVAGEINEQFF. This rearrangement joins TRBV4-1 to TRBJ2-1, with TRBD2 identical over 7 bases. Per germline, CDR1 MGHRA and CDR2 YSYEKL. J gave up 7 bases and V 1 base, and 7 bases lay outside the gene matches. CDR3 length: 15 residues.

This clonotype was observed a few times. This sequence joins TRBV11-3 and TRBJ2-1; 8 bases line up with TRBD1. The CDR3 has 16 amino acids. Germline V lookup: CDR1 SGHNT, CDR2 YENEEA. The ends lost 5 bases at V and 4 bases at J; junction bases unmatched: 10. CDR3 in DNA: TGTGCCAGCAGCGACGGGACAGGTCCTAATTACAATGAGCAGTTCTTC. Its translation is CASSDGTGPNYNEQFF.

This clonotype turned up a few times. This chain links TRBV12-3 or TRBV12-4 with TRBJ2-7; D tentatively fits TRBD1 or TRBD2 (6 bases each). This CDR3 contains 16 residues. V was clipped by 1 base and J by 5 bases, with 18 bases between them. CDR3 amino acids: CASSLEGMGRGHEQYV. CDR3 DNA sequence: TGTGCCAGCAGTTTAGAGGGTATGGGTCGGGGGCACGAGCAGTACGTC.

This clonotype was seen a handful of times. The chain is built from TRBV18 and TRBJ2-3, with a tentative D call TRBD2 (5 bases). V lost 0 bases and J 5 bases, leaving 6 bases between the germline ends. This CDR3 region has 13 residues. The germline gives CDR1 KGHSH, CDR2 LQKENI. This chain's CDR3 is CASSPPGEDTQYF. Written as DNA, the CDR3 is TGTGCCAGCTCACCACCCGGGGAAGATACGCAGTATTTT. Using reference TRBV18 and TRBJ2-3 for the parts outside the CDR3, the full variable domain is NAGVMQNPRHLVRRRGQEARLRCSPMKGHSHVYWYRQLPEEGLKFMVYLQKENIIDESGMPKERFSAEFPKEGPSILRIQQVVRGDSAAYFCASSPPGEDTQYFGPGTRLTVL.

Turning to this clonotype: Being one base from a much bigger clone, this may be a read error. The V gene is TRBV12-3 or TRBV12-4, the J gene TRBJ1-2, with TRBD1 as a possible D gene (6 bases). V gave up 4 bases and J gave up 5 bases, with 8 bases separating them. The CDR3 is 12 residues long. Written as DNA, the CDR3 is TGTGCCAGCAGTTGGACAGAATATGGCTACACCTTC. This encodes CASSWTEYGYTF.

The rearrangement joins TRBV7-6 to TRBJ2-3; TRBD2 might be the D (7 bases). This CDR3 has 18 amino acids. V shed 5 bases and J shed 2 bases, with 23 bases lying between them. CDR1 SGHVS and CDR2 FNYEAQ come from the germline V gene. CDR3: CASSARGYASGYTDTQYF. CDR3 bases: TGTGCCAGCAGCGCCAGGGGTTACGCTAGCGGCTACACAGATACGCAGTATTTT.

This clonotype has only a few counts. This chain uses TRBV15 with TRBJ2-3; 11 bases are a match to TRBD1. Trimming removed 4 bases from V and 3 bases from J; junction bases left unmatched: 6. The CDR3 spans 16 residues. Germline V lookup: CDR1 LNHNV, CDR2 YYDKDF (reference sequence). The CDR3 protein is CATSMPGDRGTDTQYF. DNA of the CDR3: TGTGCCACCAGCATGCCCGGGGACAGGGGGACAGATACGCAGTATTTT.

This clonotype was observed a few times. The V call is TRBV7-6, the J call TRBJ2-1; no clear D. Germline loops: CDR1 SGHVS, CDR2 FNYEAQ. With 5 bases removed from V and 6 bases from J, the gap between germline ends came to 11 bases. The CDR3 has 13 amino acids. The CDR3 DNA sequence: TGTGCCAGCAGCCCGACGAACCCCAATGAGCAGTTCTTC. Translated, it gives CASSPTNPNEQFF.

A few counts support this clonotype. The chain recombines TRBV5-5 with TRBJ2-2; the D gene is possibly TRBD1 (6 bases). V lost 4 bases to trimming and J lost 3 bases, with 19 bases between them. The CDR3 consists of 17 residues. Germline lookup yields CDR1 SGHKS and CDR2 YYEKEE (reference sequence). The CDR3 nucleotides are TGTGCCAGCAGCCCCCGAGGGGCCGCAGGGGACACCGGGGAGCTGTTTTTT. It specifies CASSPRGAAGDTGELFF.

This clonotype has at least ten counts. The chain recombines TRBV5-1 with TRBJ2-5; the D gene could be TRBD1 or TRBD2 (5 bases each). The CDR3 spans 17 residues. Between the trimmed V and J ends, which lost 3 bases and 1 base, there was a span of 19 bases. In germline, CDR1 is SGHRS, CDR2 YFSETQ. The CDR3 DNA reads as TGCGCCAGCAGCTCCCTCCCTCCGGGACGCAGCCAAGAGACCCAGTACTTC. It codes for CASSSLPPGRSQETQYF.

The chain joins TRBV29-1 to TRBJ1-1; no definite D call. This CDR3 spans 14 amino acids. Trimming removed 6 bases from V and 0 bases from J, with 14 bases in between. Germline CDR1 SQVTM, CDR2 ANQGSEA. The CDR3 bases are TGCAGCGTGGAGGAGGGCAGGATGAACACTGAAGCTTTCTTT. Protein: CSVEEGRMNTEAFF.

There are a few counts of this clonotype. The chain uses TRBV6-6 and TRBJ1-2; TRBD1 aligns across 9 bases. This CDR3 is 18 amino acids long. J lost 4 bases, V lost 0 bases, and 12 bases had no gene match. Germline-derived CDR1 and CDR2 are MNHNY and SVGAGI (reference sequence). The CDR3 coding sequence is TGTGCCAGCAGTTACTCCCGAATTGACAGGGGGTATGGCTATGGCTACACCTTC. The encoded protein is CASSYSRIDRGYGYGYTF.

This clonotype was found a few times. This sequence joins TRBV5-1 and TRBJ1-1, with 10 bases that match TRBD1. V trimming: 2 bases; J trimming: 5 bases; junction bases outside the gene matches: 6. The CDR3 is 15 amino acids. Germline loops: CDR1 SGHRS, CDR2 YFSETQ. CDR3 DNA: TGCGCCAGCAGCTTATGGGGACAGGGGATGACTGAAGCTTTCTTT. Translation gives CASSLWGQGMTEAFF.

CDR3 DNA sequence: TGTGCCAGCCGGGCGGTCCTCACAGATACGCAGTATTTT. This codes for CASRAVLTDTQYF. The chain uses TRBV7-2 and TRBJ2-3, with D uncertain. V lost 8 bases and J lost 2, with 11 bases in between. CDR1 is SGHTA, CDR2 FQGNSA, per germline. The CDR3 covers 13 residues. Complete variable domain (other parts from reference TRBV7-2 and TRBJ2-3): GAGVSQSPSNKVTEKGKDVELRCDPISGHTALYWYRQSLGQGLEFLIYFQGNSAPDKSGLPSDRFSAERTGGSVSTLTIQRTQQEDSAVYLCASRAVLTDTQYFGPGTRLTVL.

The rearrangement joins TRBV28 to TRBJ2-4; tentative D call: TRBD2 (6 bases). Germline V gene sequence: CDR1 MDHEN, CDR2 SYDVKM. Trimming took 2 bases from V and 1 from J, leaving 18 bases between them. The CDR3 consists of 18 residues. The CDR3 region is CASSLGPGEGRAKNIQYF. The CDR3 DNA is TGTGCCAGCAGTTTAGGCCCCGGAGAAGGGAGGGCCAAAAACATTCAGTACTTC.

The chain joins TRBV10-3 to TRBJ2-3; 8 positions agree with TRBD2. Germline CDR1 and CDR2: ENHRY and SYGVKD. V lost 1 base, J lost 2 bases, and 5 bases stayed unmatched. The length of the CDR3 is 16 residues. CDR3 DNA sequence: TGTGCCATCAGTGAGTGGGCGGGGGGCATCACAGATACGCAGTATTTT. Protein: CAISEWAGGITDTQYF.

This clonotype was detected a few times. The V gene is TRBV10-2, the J gene TRBJ1-5, with D possibly TRBD1 on 5 matching bases. CDR1 is WSHSY, CDR2 SAAADI, per germline. This CDR3 is 16 amino acids long. Trimming stripped 7 bases from V and 4 bases from J, with 20 bases between. In nucleotides, the CDR3 is TGCGCCAGCACCGAGGGTATGGGGCCGGGGAATCAGCCCCAGCATTTT. It translates to CASTEGMGPGNQPQHF.

The table lists this clonotype with a few counts. V usage is TRBV28 and J usage is TRBJ1-6; D perhaps matches TRBD1 (5 bases). This CDR3 has 16 residues. The germline gives CDR1 MDHEN, CDR2 SYDVKM. Trimming left V 8 bases short and J 0 bases short, with 14 bases between. DNA for the CDR3: TGTGCCAGCGGACATCAGGGATACTCCTATAATTCACCCCTCCACTTT. It translates to CASGHQGYSYNSPLHF.

The chain uses TRBV6-1 and TRBJ2-7; D might be TRBD1 or TRBD2, each matching 5 bases. Per germline, CDR1 MNHNS and CDR2 SASEGT. The length of the CDR3 is 13 residues. V was cut by 6 bases and J by 1 base, with 10 bases left in between. The CDR3 sequence: CASRGTSSYEQYV. CDR3 DNA sequence: TGTGCCAGCAGAGGGACCAGTTCCTACGAGCAGTACGTC.

The table lists this clonotype with many counts. The chain carries TRBV6-5 and TRBJ2-7; unclear D gene. V was clipped by 0 bases and J by 0 bases, with 9 bases between them. CDR3 size: 15 residues. In germline, CDR1 is MNHEY, CDR2 SVGAGI. DNA for the CDR3: TGTGCCAGCAGTTACTCTTCCGGCGGCTCCTACGAGCAGTACTTC. Protein: CASSYSSGGSYEQYF.

This clonotype was seen a few times. This rearrangement joins TRBV24-1 to TRBJ2-3; perhaps TRBD2 as D (6 bases). The CDR3 extends over 15 amino acids. Trimming stripped 4 bases from V and 4 bases from J, with 14 bases between. Looked up from germline, CDR1 is KGHDR and CDR2 is SFDVKD. The CDR3 sequence: CATSDSRGPADTQYF. The DNA for the CDR3 is TGTGCCACCAGTGACTCGCGGGGACCAGCAGATACGCAGTATTTT.

This clonotype was found a few times. The J gene is TRBJ2-3, the V gene TRBV4-1, with D possibly TRBD2 on 7 matching bases. Germline-derived CDR1 and CDR2 are MGHRA and YSYEKL. CDR3 size: 18 residues. Between the trimmed V and J ends, which lost 4 bases and 0 bases, there was a span of 20 bases. The CDR3 region has the DNA TGCGCCAGCAGCCCGCGCGAATGGGGGGGCGCGAGCACAGATACGCAGTATTTT. Encoded protein: CASSPREWGGASTDTQYF.

The rearrangement uses TRBV4-2 and TRBJ2-3, with 8 nucleotides matching TRBD1. The CDR3 is made up of 17 amino acids. Trimming removed 2 bases from V and 2 bases from J; junction bases left unmatched: 9. CDR1 is LGHNA and CDR2 is YNFKEQ in the germline V gene. The CDR3 sequence is CASSQNPGQGPTDTQYF. CDR3 DNA sequence: TGTGCCAGCAGCCAAAACCCTGGACAGGGACCCACAGATACGCAGTATTTT.